These 2 T cell receptor beta chains share one sample of origin, sequenced in a study of T cell repertoires in ileal Crohn's disease. Time point here: inflamed ileum from the surgical specimen. Repertoires were generated with immunoSEQ multiplex PCR, while TCRdb's copy carries only in-frame clones and drops some. This sample has roughly 6,600 clones, with approximately 82% found just once. The sample taken for sequencing was ileal tissue. Receptor source: an adult with Crohn's disease.

This chain connects TRBV5-1 to TRBJ1-2; 11 bases are a match to TRBD1. The germline CDR1 and CDR2 sequences are SGHRS and YFSETQ. J gave up 5 bases and V 4 bases, and 7 bases lay outside the gene matches. The CDR3 sequence is 15 residues long. Written as DNA, the CDR3 is TGCGCCAGCAGCCCGGTAGGACAGGGGGCTTATGGCTACACCTTC. Translation gives CASSPVGQGAYGYTF.

V and J are TRBV30 and TRBJ2-5; TRBD2 matches 9 bases. The germline V gene encodes CDR1 GTSNPN and CDR2 SVGIG (reference sequence). Trimming removed 4 bases from V and 2 bases from J; junction bases left unmatched: 14. The CDR3 spans 17 residues. The CDR3 sequence: CAWMGRSSGGLQETQYF. The DNA of the CDR3 is TGTGCCTGGATGGGTCGGAGTAGCGGGGGCCTTCAAGAGACCCAGTACTTC.